The rows below give T cell receptor beta chains drawn from one sample of a study of CD8+ T cells in alopecia areata. Sequenced by immunoSEQ multiplex PCR; TCRdb stores in-frame clones only, minus some. The sample contains about 130,000 clones, about 47% of which appear only once. This specimen was CD8+ T cells sorted from blood, taken at week 0. These receptors all come from a human donor with alopecia areata. Both conserved end residues are trimmed from each CDR3. Fields, in order: D gene, CDR3 length, J gene, V gene, CDR3 protein. The D gene is left open where the match is weak.

D gene: .
CDR3 length: 11
J gene: TRBJ1-1
V gene: TRBV4-1
CDR3 protein: ASSLWGQDEAF

D gene: TRBD1
CDR3 length: 12
J gene: TRBJ2-7
V gene: TRBV27
CDR3 protein: ASGPGQGTYEQY

D gene: TRBD1
CDR3 length: 11
J gene: TRBJ1-1
V gene: TRBV5-1
CDR3 protein: ASTRTGDTEAF

D gene: TRBD1
CDR3 length: 12
J gene: TRBJ2-7
V gene: TRBV5-1
CDR3 protein: ASSLTGQGYEQY

D gene: .
CDR3 length: 10
J gene: TRBJ2-1
V gene: TRBV5-6
CDR3 protein: ASSLAGNEQF

D gene: .
CDR3 length: 10
J gene: TRBJ2-5
V gene: TRBV29-1
CDR3 protein: SVLTDQETQY

D gene: .
CDR3 length: 11
J gene: TRBJ2-1
V gene: TRBV25-1
CDR3 protein: ASSSTEYNEQF

D gene: .
CDR3 length: 15
J gene: TRBJ2-5
V gene: TRBV7-7
CDR3 protein: ASSLVFSGDIGETQY

D gene: TRBD2
CDR3 length: 16
J gene: TRBJ2-1
V gene: TRBV29-1
CDR3 protein: SVEFLAGVLRSYNEQF

D gene: .
CDR3 length: 16
J gene: TRBJ2-3
V gene: TRBV27
CDR3 protein: ASSPLQPTRDSTDTQY

D gene: TRBD1
CDR3 length: 10
J gene: TRBJ2-3
V gene: TRBV11-3
CDR3 protein: ASSRDRDTQY

D gene: .
CDR3 length: 11
J gene: TRBJ2-7
V gene: TRBV29-1
CDR3 protein: SVETRASYEQY

D gene: .
CDR3 length: 13
J gene: TRBJ1-2
V gene: TRBV13
CDR3 protein: ASSLDLASLDGYT

D gene: TRBD2
CDR3 length: 13
J gene: TRBJ2-1
V gene: TRBV4-1
CDR3 protein: ASSPTSGGYNEQF

D gene: .
CDR3 length: 15
J gene: TRBJ1-5
V gene: TRBV4-1
CDR3 protein: ASSRLMIGYSNQPQH

D gene: .
CDR3 length: 14
J gene: TRBJ1-2
V gene: TRBV4-3
CDR3 protein: ASSQDWKGLDYGYT